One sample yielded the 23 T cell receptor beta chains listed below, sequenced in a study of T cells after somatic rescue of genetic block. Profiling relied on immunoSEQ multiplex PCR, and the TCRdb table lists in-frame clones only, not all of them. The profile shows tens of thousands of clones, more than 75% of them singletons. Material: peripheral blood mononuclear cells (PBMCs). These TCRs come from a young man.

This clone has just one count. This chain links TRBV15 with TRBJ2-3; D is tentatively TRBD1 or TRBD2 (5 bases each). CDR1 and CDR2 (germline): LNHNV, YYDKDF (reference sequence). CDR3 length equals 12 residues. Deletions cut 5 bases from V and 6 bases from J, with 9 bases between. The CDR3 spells CATSLGDDTQYF. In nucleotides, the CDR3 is TGTGCCACCAGCCTAGGGGACGATACGCAGTATTTT.

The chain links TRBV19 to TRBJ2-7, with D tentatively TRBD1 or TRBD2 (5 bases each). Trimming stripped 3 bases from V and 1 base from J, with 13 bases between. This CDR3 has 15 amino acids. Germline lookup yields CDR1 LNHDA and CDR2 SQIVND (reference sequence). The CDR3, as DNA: TGTGCCAGTAGTATTGGGGACCGCAGGTCCTACGAGCAGTACTTC. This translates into CASSIGDRRSYEQYF.

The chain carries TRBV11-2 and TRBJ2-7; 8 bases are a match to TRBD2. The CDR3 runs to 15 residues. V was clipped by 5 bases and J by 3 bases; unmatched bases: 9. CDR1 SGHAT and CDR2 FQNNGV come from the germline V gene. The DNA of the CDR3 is TGTGCCAGCAGCCTGGGACTAGAAGCTATCTACGAGCAGTACTTC. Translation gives CASSLGLEAIYEQYF.

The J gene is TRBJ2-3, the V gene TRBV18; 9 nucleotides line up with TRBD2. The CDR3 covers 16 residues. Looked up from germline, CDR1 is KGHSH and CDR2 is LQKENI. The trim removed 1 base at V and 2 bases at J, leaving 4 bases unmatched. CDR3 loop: CASSPLAGVNTDTQYF. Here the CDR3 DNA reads TGTGCCAGCTCACCACTAGCGGGGGTGAACACAGATACGCAGTATTTT.

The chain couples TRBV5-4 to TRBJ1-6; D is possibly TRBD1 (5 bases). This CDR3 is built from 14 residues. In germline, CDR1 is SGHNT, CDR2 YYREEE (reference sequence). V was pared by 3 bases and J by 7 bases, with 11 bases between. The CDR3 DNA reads TGTGCCAGCAGCTACGACAGAGGGAATTCACCCCTCCACTTT. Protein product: CASSYDRGNSPLHF.

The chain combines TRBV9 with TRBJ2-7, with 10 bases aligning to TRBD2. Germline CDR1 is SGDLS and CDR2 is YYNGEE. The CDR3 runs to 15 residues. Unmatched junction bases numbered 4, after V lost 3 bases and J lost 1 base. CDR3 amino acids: CASSAASGGSYEQYF. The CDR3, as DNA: TGTGCCAGCAGCGCCGCTAGCGGGGGATCCTACGAGCAGTACTTC. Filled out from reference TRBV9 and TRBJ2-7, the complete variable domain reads DSGVTQTPKHLITATGQRVTLRCSPRSGDLSVYWYQQSLDQGLQFLIQYYNGEERAKGNILERFSAQQFPDLHSELNLSSLELGDSALYFCASSAASGGSYEQYFGPGTRLTVT.

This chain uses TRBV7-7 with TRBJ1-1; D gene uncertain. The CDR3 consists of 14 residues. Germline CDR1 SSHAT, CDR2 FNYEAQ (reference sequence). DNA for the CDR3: TGTGCTACCGGGGAGGTGGGCCTGAACACTGAAGCTTTCTTT. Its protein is CATGEVGLNTEAFF.

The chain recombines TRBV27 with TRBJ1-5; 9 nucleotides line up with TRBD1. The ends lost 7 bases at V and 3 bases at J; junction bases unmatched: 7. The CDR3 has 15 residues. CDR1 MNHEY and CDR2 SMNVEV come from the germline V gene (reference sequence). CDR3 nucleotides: TGTGCCAGCACCTTGACAGGGGGGCCCAATCAGCCCCAGCATTTT. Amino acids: CASTLTGGPNQPQHF.

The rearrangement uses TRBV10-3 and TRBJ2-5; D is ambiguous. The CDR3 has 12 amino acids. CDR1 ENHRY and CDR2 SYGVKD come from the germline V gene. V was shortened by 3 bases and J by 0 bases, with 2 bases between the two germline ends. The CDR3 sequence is CAISDNQETQYF. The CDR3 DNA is TGTGCCATCAGTGACAACCAAGAGACCCAGTACTTC.

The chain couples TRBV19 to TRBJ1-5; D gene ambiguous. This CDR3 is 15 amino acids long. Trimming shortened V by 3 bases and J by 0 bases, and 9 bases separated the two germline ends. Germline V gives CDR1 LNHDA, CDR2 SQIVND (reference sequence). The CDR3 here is CASSIKPFSNQPQHF. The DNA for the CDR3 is TGTGCCAGTAGTATTAAACCGTTTAGCAATCAGCCCCAGCATTTT.

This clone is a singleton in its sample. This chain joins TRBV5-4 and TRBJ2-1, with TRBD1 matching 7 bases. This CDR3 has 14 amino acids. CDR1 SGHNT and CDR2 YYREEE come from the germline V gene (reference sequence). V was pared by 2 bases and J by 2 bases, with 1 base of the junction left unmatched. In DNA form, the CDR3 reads TGTGCCAGCAGCTTTGACAGGGCCTACAATGAGCAGTTCTTC. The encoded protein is CASSFDRAYNEQFF. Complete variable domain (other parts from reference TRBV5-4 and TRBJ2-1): ETGVTQSPTHLIKTRGQQVTLRCSSQSGHNTVSWYQQALGQGPQFIFQYYREEENGRGNFPPRFSGLQFPNYSSELNVNALELDDSALYLCASSFDRAYNEQFFGPGTRLTVL.

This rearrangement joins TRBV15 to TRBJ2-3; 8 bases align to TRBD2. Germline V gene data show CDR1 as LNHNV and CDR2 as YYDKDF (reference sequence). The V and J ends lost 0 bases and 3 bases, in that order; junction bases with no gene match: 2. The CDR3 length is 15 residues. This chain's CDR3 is CATSRDPGGTDTQYF. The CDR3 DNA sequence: TGTGCCACCAGCAGAGACCCGGGGGGGACAGATACGCAGTATTTT.

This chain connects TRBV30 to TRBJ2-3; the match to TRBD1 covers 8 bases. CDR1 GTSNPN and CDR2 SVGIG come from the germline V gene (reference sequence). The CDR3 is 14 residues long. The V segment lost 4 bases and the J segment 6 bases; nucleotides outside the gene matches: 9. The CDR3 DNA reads TGTGCCTGGACCCCGATGACAGGGGAGGATACGCAGTATTTT. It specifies CAWTPMTGEDTQYF.

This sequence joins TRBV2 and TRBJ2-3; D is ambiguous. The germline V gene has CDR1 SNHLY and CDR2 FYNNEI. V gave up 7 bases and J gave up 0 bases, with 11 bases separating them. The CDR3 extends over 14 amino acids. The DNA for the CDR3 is TGTGCCAGCACCGTTATTACTAGCACAGATACGCAGTATTTT. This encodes CASTVITSTDTQYF.

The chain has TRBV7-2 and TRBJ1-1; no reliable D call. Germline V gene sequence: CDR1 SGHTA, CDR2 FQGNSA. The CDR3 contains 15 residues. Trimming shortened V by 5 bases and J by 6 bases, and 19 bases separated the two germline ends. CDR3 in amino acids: CASSPNVAVASEAFF. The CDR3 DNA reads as TGTGCCAGCAGCCCCAATGTCGCGGTGGCGTCTGAAGCTTTCTTT.

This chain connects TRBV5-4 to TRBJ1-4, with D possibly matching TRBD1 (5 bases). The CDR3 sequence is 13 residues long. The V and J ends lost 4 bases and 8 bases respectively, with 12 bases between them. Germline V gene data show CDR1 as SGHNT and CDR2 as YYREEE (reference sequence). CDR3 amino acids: CASSGNSGEKLFF. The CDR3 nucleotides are TGTGCCAGCAGCGGAAACTCAGGGGAAAAACTGTTTTTT. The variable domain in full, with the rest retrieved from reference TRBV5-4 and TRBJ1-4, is ETGVTQSPTHLIKTRGQQVTLRCSSQSGHNTVSWYQQALGQGPQFIFQYYREEENGRGNFPPRFSGLQFPNYSSELNVNALELDDSALYLCASSGNSGEKLFFGSGTQLSVL.

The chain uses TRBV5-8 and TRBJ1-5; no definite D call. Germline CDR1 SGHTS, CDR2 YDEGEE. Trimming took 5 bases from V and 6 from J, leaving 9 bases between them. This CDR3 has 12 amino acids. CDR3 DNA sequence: TGTGCCAGCAGTTGGGGAGGTCAGCCCCAGCATTTT. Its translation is CASSWGGQPQHF.

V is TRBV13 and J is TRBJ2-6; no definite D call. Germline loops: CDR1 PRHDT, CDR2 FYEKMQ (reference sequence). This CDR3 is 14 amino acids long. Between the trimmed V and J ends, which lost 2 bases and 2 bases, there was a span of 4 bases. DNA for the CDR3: TGTGCCAGCAGCTTACGGGCTGGGGCCAACGTCCTGACTTTC. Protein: CASSLRAGANVLTF.

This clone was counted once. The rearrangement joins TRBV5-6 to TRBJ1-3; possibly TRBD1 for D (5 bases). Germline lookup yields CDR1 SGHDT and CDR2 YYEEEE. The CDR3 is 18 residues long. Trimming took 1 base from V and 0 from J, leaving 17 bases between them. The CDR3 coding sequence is TGTGCCAGCAGCTTGAGGCGGAGCCAGGGAAGCTCTGGAAACACCATATATTTT. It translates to CASSLRRSQGSSGNTIYF.

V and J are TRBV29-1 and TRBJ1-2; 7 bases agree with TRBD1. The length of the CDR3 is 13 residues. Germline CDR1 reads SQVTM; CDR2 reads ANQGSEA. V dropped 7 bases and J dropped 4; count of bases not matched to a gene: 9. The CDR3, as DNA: TGCAGCGCAGGAAGTCCAGGGGGCTATGGCTACACCTTC. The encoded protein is CSAGSPGGYGYTF.

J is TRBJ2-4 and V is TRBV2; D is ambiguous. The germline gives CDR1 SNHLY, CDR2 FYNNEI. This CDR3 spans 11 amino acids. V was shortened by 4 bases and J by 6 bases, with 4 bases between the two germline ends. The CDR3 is CASSALNIQYF. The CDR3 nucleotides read TGTGCCAGCAGTGCGTTAAACATTCAGTACTTC.

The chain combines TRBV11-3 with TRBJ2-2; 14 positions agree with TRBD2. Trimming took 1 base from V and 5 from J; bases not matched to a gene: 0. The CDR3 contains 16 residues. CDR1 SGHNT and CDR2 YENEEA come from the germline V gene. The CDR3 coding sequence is TGTGCCAGCAGCTTAGGACTAGCGGGAGGGACCGGGGAGCTGTTTTTT. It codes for CASSLGLAGGTGELFF.

This CDR3 reads CASNRGAEAFF. The CDR3 region has the DNA TGTGCCAGTAACAGGGGAGCTGAAGCTTTCTTT. This chain connects TRBV19 to TRBJ1-1, with TRBD1 identical over 7 bases. The trim removed 7 bases at V and 6 bases at J, leaving 2 bases unmatched. The CDR3 is 11 amino acids. The germline CDR1 and CDR2 sequences are LNHDA and SQIVND (reference sequence).